A single sample gave rise to the 32 T cell receptor beta chains below, sequenced in a study of breast tumors, draining lymph nodes, adjacent tissues. Axillary draining lymph nodes of breast cancer patients supplied the node samples. Via MiXCR, TCRdb re-called the multiplex PCR reads, giving one row per CDR3 protein. The table records over 250,000 distinct CDR3 sequences, 30% of them present only once. The sequencing sample was made of axillary lymph node tissue. The source is a female donor with breast cancer. Some clones in this sample may be carry-over from other donors' samples.

This clonotype has at least ten counts. The chain employs TRBV20-1 and TRBJ2-7; 12 bases align to TRBD2. Per the germline V gene, CDR1 is DFQATT and CDR2 is SNEGSKA (reference sequence). The CDR3 has 14 amino acids. Trimming took 4 bases from V and 3 from J; bases not matched to a gene: 4. CDR3 protein: CSATGTSGYYEQYF. The DNA for the CDR3 is TGCAGTGCTACCGGGACTAGCGGGTACTACGAGCAGTACTTC.

V is TRBV9 and J is TRBJ2-3; 8 nucleotides line up with TRBD2. V was clipped by 0 bases and J by 6 bases; unmatched bases: 3. Germline CDR1 SGDLS, CDR2 YYNGEE. The CDR3 extends over 14 amino acids. CDR3 loop: CASSVAGGLDTQYF. The CDR3 DNA reads TGTGCCAGCAGCGTAGCGGGAGGGCTTGATACGCAGTATTTT.

This clonotype was seen repeatedly, ten times or more. This chain connects TRBV9 to TRBJ2-1; TRBD2 aligns across 8 bases. The V gene's germline CDR1 is SGDLS and CDR2 YYNGEE. This CDR3 has 17 residues. The V segment lost 0 bases and the J segment 9 bases; nucleotides outside the gene matches: 14. The CDR3: CASSVEYGSGSPSEQFF. In DNA form, the CDR3 reads TGTGCCAGCAGCGTAGAGTATGGGAGCGGGAGTCCGAGTGAGCAGTTCTTC.

Comments on this clonotype: The conserved phenylalanine or tryptophan normally closing the CDR3 is absent here, so this likely arose from a read error. The chain is built from TRBV6-1 and TRBJ1-3, with 8 bases matching TRBD1. Germline lookup yields CDR1 MNHNS and CDR2 SASEGT. The CDR3 totals 14 residues. J was trimmed by 6 bases and V by 7 bases; bases with no gene match: 8. For the CDR3, the DNA is TGTGCCAGCAAGCTTACAGGGGGACAAAACACCATATATCTT. Protein product: CASKLTGGQNTIYL.

As to this clonotype: A much larger clone lies one base from this, so it may be a read error. The chain couples TRBV7-9 to TRBJ2-1, with D perhaps matching TRBD1 (5 bases). Trimming took 5 bases from V and 0 from J, leaving 11 bases between them. The CDR3 totals 15 residues. Germline lookup yields CDR1 SEHNR and CDR2 FQNEAQ (reference sequence). CDR3 DNA: TGTGCCAGCAGCCGCGACAGAGACTCCTACAATGAGCAGTTCTTC. It is translated as CASSRDRDSYNEQFF.

This clonotype was detected many times. This chain joins TRBV20-1 and TRBJ2-1; 10 nucleotides match TRBD2. V gave up 2 bases and J gave up 8 bases; unmatched junction bases: 12. The CDR3 length is 16 residues. In germline, CDR1 is DFQATT, CDR2 SNEGSKA (reference sequence). The CDR3 nucleotides are TGCAGTGCTAGAAGGTCTAGCGGGAGTGTCTTCGATGAGCAGTTCTTC. Protein sequence: CSARRSSGSVFDEQFF.

The chain couples TRBV28 to TRBJ2-1; 14 nucleotides agree with TRBD2. V trimming: 6 bases; J trimming: 8 bases; junction bases outside the gene matches: 6. The CDR3 is made up of 15 amino acids. From germline, CDR1 is MDHEN and CDR2 SYDVKM. The CDR3 loop reads CASRWTSGRNHEQFF. CDR3 in DNA: TGTGCCAGCAGGTGGACTAGCGGGAGGAATCATGAGCAGTTCTTC.

The chain joins TRBV28 to TRBJ2-2; 9 bases match TRBD1. The V gene end was trimmed by 7 bases and the J gene end by 4 bases; junction bases not matched to a gene: 7. This CDR3 comprises 15 residues. Per the germline V gene, CDR1 is MDHEN and CDR2 is SYDVKM. CDR3 region: CASKGGTGITGELFF. CDR3 in DNA: TGTGCCAGCAAGGGGGGGACAGGGATCACCGGGGAGCTGTTTTTT.

Remarks on this clonotype: This could be a read error, since a much larger clone is one nucleotide away. The chain is built from TRBV13 and TRBJ1-2; no definite D call. Germline CDR1 PRHDT, CDR2 FYEKMQ (reference sequence). The CDR3 has 17 amino acids. The CDR3: CASSSRPKTSTNYGYAF. The CDR3 coding sequence is TGTGCCAGCAGCTCCCGCCCAAAAACCTCGACAAACTATGGCTACGCCTTC. Complete variable domain (other parts from reference TRBV13 and TRBJ1-2): AAGVIQSPRHLIKEKRETATLKCYPIPRHDTVYWYQQGPGQDPQFLISFYEKMQSDKGSIPDRFSAQQFSDYHSELNMSSLELGDSALYFCASSSRPKTSTNYGYAFGSGTRLTVV.

The table lists this clonotype with a few counts. Given a much more abundant clone one base away, this may be a read error. This chain joins TRBV6-7 and TRBJ1-5; D gene ambiguous. TRBV6-7 is marked as an open reading frame, function uncertain. This CDR3 has 16 residues. V dropped 4 bases and J dropped 1 base, with 14 bases sitting between them. The chain's CDR3 is CASSCSRRVSNQPQHF. CDR3 bases: TGTGCCAGCAGTTGCTCTCGGAGGGTAAGCAATCAGCCCCAGCATTTT.

This clonotype appeared many times. The chain carries TRBV19 and TRBJ2-1; D is perhaps TRBD2 (7 bases). In germline, CDR1 is LNHDA, CDR2 SQIVND (reference sequence). V gave up 8 bases and J gave up 7 bases, with 18 bases separating them. The CDR3 runs to 14 residues. The CDR3: CASSGGRRRNEQFF. Written as DNA, the CDR3 is TGTGCCAGTTCCGGGGGGCGTAGAAGGAATGAGCAGTTCTTC.

As concerns this clonotype: This may arise from a read error, as a much more abundant clone is one base away. The V gene is TRBV19, the J gene TRBJ2-1; TRBD2 matches 11 bases. From germline, CDR1 is LNHDA and CDR2 SQIVND (reference sequence). The CDR3 has 16 amino acids. CDR3 nucleotide sequence: TGTGCCAGTAGTCCACTAGCGGGAGTTTCCTACAATGAGCAGCTCTTC. This encodes CASSPLAGVSYNEQLF.

This clonotype was detected ten times or more. The chain uses TRBV19 and TRBJ2-7; 8 bases are a match to TRBD2. V dropped 3 bases and J dropped 3; count of bases not matched to a gene: 7. Germline CDR1 and CDR2: LNHDA and SQIVND (reference sequence). The CDR3 extends over 15 amino acids. CDR3 DNA sequence: TGTGCCAGTAGTATTCGGGGCGGGGGGCTCTACGAGCAGTACTTC. Encoded protein: CASSIRGGGLYEQYF. Complete variable domain (other parts from reference TRBV19 and TRBJ2-7): DGGITQSPKYLFRKEGQNVTLSCEQNLNHDAMYWYRQDPGQGLRLIYYSQIVNDFQKGDIAEGYSVSREKKESFPLTVTSAQKNPTAFYLCASSIRGGGLYEQYFGPGTRLTVT.

This clonotype was picked up many times. The rearrangement uses TRBV9 and TRBJ2-3, with 8 bases that match TRBD1. The CDR3 has 18 amino acids. Losses at the gene ends were 0 bases for V and 3 bases for J; bases not matched to a gene: 12. The V gene's germline CDR1 is SGDLS and CDR2 YYNGEE. CDR3 sequence: CASSVDLGGQGETDTQYF. The DNA of the CDR3 is TGTGCCAGCAGCGTAGATTTAGGAGGACAGGGCGAAACAGATACGCAGTATTTT.

In the case of this clonotype: Being one base from a much bigger clone, this may be a read error. The genes are TRBV5-1 and TRBJ2-1, with 8 positions matching TRBD1. Germline V gives CDR1 SGHRS, CDR2 YFSETQ. There are 15 residues in the CDR3. Germline trimming cut 0 bases from V and 7 bases from J; bases unmatched to any gene: 6. CDR3 amino acids: CASSLGTGSLNEQFF. The CDR3 bases are TGCGCCAGCAGCTTGGGGACAGGGAGTCTTAATGAGCAGTTCTTC.

This clonotype came up many times. V usage is TRBV20-1 and J usage is TRBJ1-5; 11 bases map to TRBD1. V lost 4 bases, J lost 4 bases, and 3 bases stayed unmatched. Germline-derived CDR1 and CDR2 are DFQATT and SNEGSKA (reference sequence). This CDR3 spans 14 amino acids. DNA of the CDR3: TGCAGTGCTACCGGGGACAGGGGGAATCAGCCCCAGCATTTT. Translated, it gives CSATGDRGNQPQHF.

This clonotype was seen at least ten times. This chain links TRBV10-1 with TRBJ2-2; 7 bases align to TRBD1. The CDR3 loop spans 13 amino acids. The V gene's germline CDR1 is WNHNN and CDR2 SYGVQD (reference sequence). The ends lost 4 bases at V and 8 bases at J; junction bases unmatched: 4. CDR3 residues: CASSVGGSGELFF. The CDR3 coding sequence is TGCGCCAGCAGTGTAGGGGGCTCTGGGGAGCTGTTTTTT.

The table lists this clonotype with many counts. V gene TRBV10-3 combines with J gene TRBJ2-7, with D possibly TRBD1 on 5 matching bases. V was shortened by 8 bases and J by 0 bases, with 8 bases between the two germline ends. Germline V gives CDR1 ENHRY, CDR2 SYGVKD. The CDR3 contains 12 residues. CDR3 amino acids: CAIGGHSYEQYF. In DNA, the CDR3 is TGTGCCATCGGCGGACACTCCTACGAGCAGTACTTC.

This clonotype came up many times. The chain joins TRBV7-2 to TRBJ2-5; D is possibly TRBD1 or TRBD2 (5 bases each). Germline V gene sequence: CDR1 SGHTA, CDR2 FQGNSA. CDR3 length equals 15 residues. V dropped 0 bases and J dropped 7 bases, with 15 bases sitting between them. The CDR3 is CASSLAQGAGGTQYF. CDR3 coding DNA: TGTGCCAGCAGCTTAGCTCAAGGGGCGGGCGGGACCCAGTACTTC. Full variable domain (rest looked up from reference TRBV7-2 and TRBJ2-5): GAGVSQSPSNKVTEKGKDVELRCDPISGHTALYWYRQSLGQGLEFLIYFQGNSAPDKSGLPSDRFSAERTGGSVSTLTIQRTQQEDSAVYLCASSLAQGAGGTQYFGPGTRLLVL.

This clonotype was seen repeatedly, ten times or more. The chain joins TRBV19 to TRBJ1-5; D not certain. CDR1 is LNHDA and CDR2 is SQIVND in the germline V gene (reference sequence). V shed 4 bases and J shed 6 bases, with 10 bases lying between them. The CDR3 is 13 residues long. The DNA of the CDR3 is TGTGCCAGTAGTACCGAGACCCTTCAGCCCCAGCATTTT. Its protein is CASSTETLQPQHF.

This clonotype was recorded many times. The chain joins TRBV5-1 to TRBJ1-6; 8 bases align to TRBD1. V was clipped by 2 bases and J by 6 bases; unmatched bases: 4. This CDR3 spans 15 amino acids. Germline loops: CDR1 SGHRS, CDR2 YFSETQ. This CDR3 reads CASSFGDRPNSPLHF. The CDR3 DNA sequence: TGCGCCAGCAGCTTTGGGGACAGGCCTAATTCACCCCTCCACTTT.

This clonotype was detected ten times or more. The rearrangement uses TRBV20-1 and TRBJ2-1; 7 bases match TRBD2. Germline V gives CDR1 DFQATT, CDR2 SNEGSKA (reference sequence). The CDR3 is 14 amino acids. J gave up 7 bases and V 5 bases, and 11 bases lay outside the gene matches. Written as DNA, the CDR3 is TGCAGTGCTCCAGCGCGGGAGACGCGGAATGAGCAGTTCTTC. Its translation is CSAPARETRNEQFF.

As for this clonotype: Possible read error: a much larger clone is one base away. This chain connects TRBV5-5 to TRBJ2-3, with D perhaps TRBD2 (5 bases). V lost 2 bases and J lost 2, with 15 bases in between. The CDR3 is 16 residues long. The V gene's germline CDR1 is SGHKS and CDR2 YYEKEE (reference sequence). The CDR3: CASSFYDGVNTDTQYF. CDR3 nucleotides: TGTGCCAGCAGCTTTTATGACGGGGTGAACACAGATACGCAGTATTTT.

The table lists this clonotype with many counts. This chain links TRBV11-3 with TRBJ2-7, with D perhaps being TRBD1 or TRBD2 (6 bases each). The CDR3 covers 13 residues. The V and J ends lost 1 base and 5 bases respectively, with 9 bases between them. Per germline, CDR1 SGHNT and CDR2 YENEEA. CDR3 bases: TGTGCCAGCAGCTTAGCAAGGGGGGACGAGCAGTACTTC. It translates to CASSLARGDEQYF.

The V and J genes are TRBV28 and TRBJ2-7; D remains unclear. Per germline, CDR1 MDHEN and CDR2 SYDVKM. Trimming left V 4 bases short and J 2 bases short, with 6 bases between. The CDR3 has 12 residues. The CDR3 coding sequence is TGTGCCAGCAGTTCCCTGCCCTACGAGCAGTACTTC. Its protein product is CASSSLPYEQYF.

This clonotype occurred a few times. The chain couples TRBV12-3 or TRBV12-4 to TRBJ2-2; 9 positions agree with TRBD1. This CDR3 has 18 amino acids. After removal of 1 base from V and 5 bases from J, the junction contained 11 bases not matched to a gene. CDR3 in DNA: TGTGCCAGCAGTTTAGGCCGGGACAGGGTTCTGGCTACCGGGGAGCTGTTTTTT. This encodes CASSLGRDRVLATGELFF.

In the case of this clonotype: A much larger clone differs from this one at a single base, so this may be a read error. The rearrangement joins TRBV5-1 to TRBJ2-1; TRBD2 might be the D (6 bases). The germline V gene encodes CDR1 SGHRS and CDR2 YFSETQ. The CDR3 is 11 amino acids. CDR3 in DNA: TGCGCCAGCAACTCGGGGGATGAGCAGCTCTTC. It encodes CASNSGDEQLF.

This chain uses TRBV7-9 with TRBJ2-3; 7 bases map to TRBD2. This CDR3 has 15 amino acids. Germline V gene sequence: CDR1 SEHNR, CDR2 FQNEAQ (reference sequence). Trimming cost V 5 bases and J 4 bases; bases outside gene matches: 9. The DNA of the CDR3 is TGTGCCAGCAGCCGGGACTACGGGAGTGCAGATACGCAGTATTTT. It specifies CASSRDYGSADTQYF.

This clonotype was counted at least ten times. This chain joins TRBV10-1 and TRBJ2-1, with 11 bases lining up with TRBD2. With 5 bases clipped from V and 2 bases from J, the junction kept 8 bases outside the gene matches. The germline CDR1 and CDR2 sequences are WNHNN and SYGVQD (reference sequence). This CDR3 comprises 17 residues. The CDR3 loop reads CASSSTSGILPYNEQFF. CDR3 coding DNA: TGCGCCAGCAGTTCGACTAGCGGGATATTGCCCTACAATGAGCAGTTCTTC.

This clonotype was counted at least ten times. V and J are TRBV10-3 and TRBJ2-5; no definite D call. The CDR3 totals 13 residues. Germline-derived CDR1 and CDR2 are ENHRY and SYGVKD. Deletions cut 3 bases from V and 2 bases from J, with 7 bases between. CDR3 nucleotide sequence: TGTGCCATCAGTGATAACGAACAAGAGACCCAGTACTTC. Protein sequence: CAISDNEQETQYF.

This clonotype was picked up a small number of times. This chain uses TRBV6-5 with TRBJ1-4; D remains unclear. V was pared by 3 bases and J by 8 bases, with 19 bases between. The germline gives CDR1 MNHEY, CDR2 SVGAGI. The CDR3 is 16 residues long. As DNA, the CDR3 is TGTGCCAGCAGTTATAAGGGTGCTCCCCCTGAAGAAAAACTGTTTTTT. As protein: CASSYKGAPPEEKLFF.

Ten or more counts support this clonotype. This chain links TRBV9 with TRBJ1-5; D uncertain. Germline values: CDR1 SGDLS, CDR2 YYNGEE. V was trimmed by 4 bases and J by 0 bases, leaving 11 bases between them. The CDR3 is 15 amino acids. DNA for the CDR3: TGTGCCAGCAGCCCGACTCCCACTAGCAATCAGCCCCAGCATTTT. Protein: CASSPTPTSNQPQHF.